The 20 T cell receptor beta chains listed next were all sequenced from one sample in a study of blood T cell repertoires in COVID-19. TCRdb's copy holds only in-frame clones and misses some; the assay was immunoSEQ multiplex PCR. The sample lists roughly 180,000 clones; around 87% were seen once. Sequenced sample: PBMCs or T cells enriched from blood (not recorded which). The receptors were gathered from a woman in her thirties who had recovered from COVID-19.

Of note for this clone: This clone may be a read error of a much larger clone one base away. Other DNA sequences within the sample encode an identical CDR3. J is TRBJ1-1 and V is TRBV7-2; D perhaps matches TRBD1 (6 bases). V was shortened by 1 base and J by 1 base, with 7 bases between the two germline ends. Germline-derived CDR1 and CDR2 are SGHTA and FQGNSA. This CDR3 comprises 14 residues. The CDR3 bases are TGTGCCAGCAGCTTAGGACAGGAGAACACTGAAGCTTTCTTT. It translates to CASSLGQENTEAFF.

This clone has a single count. V and J are TRBV9 and TRBJ2-2; no firm D call. This CDR3 contains 14 residues. The V and J ends lost 2 bases and 7 bases respectively, with 12 bases between them. Germline-derived CDR1 and CDR2 are SGDLS and YYNGEE. In nucleotides, the CDR3 is TGTGCCAGCAGCGTGGAAAGCGTGAACGGGGAGCTGTTTTTT. It codes for CASSVESVNGELFF.

This clone was seen at least ten times. The genes are TRBV9 and TRBJ2-2; D not resolved. This CDR3 has 15 amino acids. V was cut by 4 bases and J by 2 bases, with 12 bases left in between. CDR1 and CDR2 (germline): SGDLS, YYNGEE. This chain's CDR3 is CASSSSWLNTGELFF. CDR3 sequence (DNA): TGTGCCAGCAGCTCAAGCTGGTTAAACACCGGGGAGCTGTTTTTT.

In this sample, this clone turned up once. This chain links TRBV5-6 with TRBJ2-1; D gene uncertain. Trimming took 0 bases from V and 7 from J, leaving 5 bases between them. This CDR3 is 12 amino acids long. Per germline, CDR1 SGHDT and CDR2 YYEEEE. Here the CDR3 reads CASSLERNEQFF. The CDR3 DNA reads as TGTGCCAGCAGCTTGGAGCGTAATGAGCAGTTCTTC.

This clone was counted once. The chain's CDR3 is CASGFRLNTEAFF. The DNA of the CDR3 is TGTGCTAGTGGTTTCAGGTTGAACACTGAAGCTTTCTTT. V and J are TRBV12-5 and TRBJ1-1; unclear D gene. Germline assignment: CDR1 LGHNT and CDR2 FRNRAP. Trimming took off 3 bases at V and 0 bases at J, with 5 bases between the two ends. This CDR3 is built from 13 residues.

A remark on this clone: The junction and the germline gene differ at one end; a read error may be behind it. The chain is built from TRBV18 and TRBJ1-2; the match to TRBD1 covers 8 bases. The CDR3 spans 16 residues. Germline V gene data show CDR1 as KGHSH and CDR2 as LQKENI. The CDR3 here is CASSPPTTGVDYGCTF. The CDR3 coding sequence is TGTGCCAGCTCACCCCCCACGACAGGGGTGGACTATGGCTGCACCTTC.

This sequence joins TRBV13 and TRBJ1-1, with D tentatively TRBD1 (5 bases). The V gene's germline CDR1 is PRHDT and CDR2 FYEKMQ (reference sequence). This CDR3 has 16 residues. Deletions cut 1 base from V and 3 bases from J, with 15 bases between. Written as DNA, the CDR3 is TGTGCCAGCAGCTTAGACCGACAGATCGAGTACACTGAAGCTTTCTTT. Its protein is CASSLDRQIEYTEAFF.

The chain carries TRBV3-1 (or the pseudogene TRBV3-2) and TRBJ2-2, with D possibly being TRBD1 (5 bases). The CDR3 loop spans 14 amino acids. Germline values: CDR1 LGHDT, CDR2 YNNKEL (reference sequence). V was trimmed by 4 bases and J by 6 bases, leaving 12 bases between them. The CDR3 region is CASSPPSTAGELFF. In DNA form, the CDR3 reads TGTGCCAGCAGCCCACCCTCGACAGCCGGGGAGCTGTTTTTT.

This chain connects TRBV27 to TRBJ1-5, with 8 bases fitting TRBD1. This CDR3 spans 14 amino acids. Germline CDR1 reads MNHEY; CDR2 reads SMNVEV (reference sequence). V was clipped by 5 bases and J by 4 bases; unmatched bases: 4. CDR3 nucleotides: TGTGCCAGCAGTCCGGACAGGGAGAATCAGCCCCAGCATTTT. It is translated as CASSPDRENQPQHF.

Only one count was recorded for this clone. This sequence joins TRBV7-2 and TRBJ1-6; D might be TRBD1 (5 bases). The CDR3 extends over 13 amino acids. Between the trimmed V and J ends, which lost 5 bases and 9 bases, there was a span of 11 bases. The germline gives CDR1 SGHTA, CDR2 FQGNSA. CDR3 in amino acids: CASSLDRSSPLHF. The CDR3 DNA reads TGTGCCAGCAGCCTCGACAGAAGTTCACCCCTCCACTTT.

In this sample, this clone turned up once. CDR3 coding DNA: TGTGCCAGCAGCTTGACAGCCATCCTAGAGACCCAGTACTTC. Amino acid sequence: CASSLTAILETQYF. The V call is TRBV7-2, the J call TRBJ2-5, with a tentative D call TRBD1 (5 bases). CDR1 is SGHTA and CDR2 is FQGNSA in the germline V gene. The V end lost 3 bases, the J end lost 4 bases, and 12 bases lay between the germline ends. CDR3 size: 14 residues.

The chain couples TRBV11-1 to TRBJ1-1; no clear D. Germline values: CDR1 SGHAT, CDR2 FQDESV (reference sequence). Trimming removed 2 bases at V and 2 bases at J, with 12 bases between. The CDR3 totals 15 residues. The CDR3 region is CASSLLLGGNTEAFF. The CDR3, as DNA: TGTGCCAGCAGCTTACTCCTAGGCGGAAACACTGAAGCTTTCTTT. The entire variable domain, with the rest obtained from reference TRBV11-1 and TRBJ1-1, is as follows: EAEVAQSPRYKITEKSQAVAFWCDPISGHATLYWYRQILGQGPELLVQFQDESVVDDSQLPKDRFSAERLKGVDSTLKIQPAELGDSAMYLCASSLLLGGNTEAFFGQGTRLTVV.

The chain couples TRBV2 to TRBJ1-1; maybe TRBD1 (6 bases). V was clipped by 3 bases and J by 4 bases, with 15 bases between them. The CDR3 contains 15 residues. The germline CDR1 and CDR2 sequences are SNHLY and FYNNEI. The CDR3 protein is CASSDQGLSGTEAFF. The CDR3 DNA is TGTGCCAGCAGTGACCAGGGGTTGAGTGGCACTGAAGCTTTCTTT.

This clone was found once. The chain uses TRBV7-9 and TRBJ2-5; the match to TRBD2 covers 12 bases. The V segment lost 1 base and the J segment 4 bases; nucleotides outside the gene matches: 7. The CDR3 spans 17 residues. Germline V gene sequence: CDR1 SEHNR, CDR2 FQNEAQ (reference sequence). Here the CDR3 reads CASSLGLAGGPGETQYF. CDR3 sequence (DNA): TGTGCCAGCAGCTTAGGTCTAGCGGGAGGGCCCGGAGAGACCCAGTACTTC.

The chain uses TRBV7-2 and TRBJ2-3; TRBD2 aligns across 9 bases. This CDR3 is 16 amino acids long. V trimming: 8 bases; J trimming: 5 bases; junction bases outside the gene matches: 14. The germline V gene encodes CDR1 SGHTA and CDR2 FQGNSA. CDR3 in DNA: TGTGCCAGCCGATGGTGGGAGCGGGGGGTTGGAGATACGCAGTATTTT. Its protein is CASRWWERGVGDTQYF.

The chain has TRBV7-5 and TRBJ2-5; the table assigns TRBD1, which was not confirmed against the DNA. TRBV7-5 is listed as a pseudogene. The CDR3 totals 14 residues. CDR3 DNA sequence: TGTGCCAGAAGCTTAGATTCAGGGGGGGAGACCCAGTACTTC. Translated, it gives CARSLDSGGETQYF.

The chain has TRBV5-8 and TRBJ1-2, with TRBD1 identical over 10 bases. Losses at the gene ends were 6 bases for V and 8 bases for J; bases not matched to a gene: 16. Germline CDR1 is SGHTS and CDR2 is YDEGEE. The CDR3 sequence is 16 residues long. The CDR3 protein is CASIARGTGDIWGYTF. The CDR3 DNA reads as TGTGCCAGCATCGCCCGGGGGACAGGGGATATATGGGGCTACACCTTC.

V gene TRBV23-1 combines with J gene TRBJ1-2, with a weak D call TRBD1 (5 bases). TRBV23-1 is an ORF, with its function uncertain. Trimming took 2 bases from V and 2 from J, leaving 9 bases between them. The length of the CDR3 is 14 residues. CDR3 sequence: CASSQLRTNYGYTF. The CDR3, as DNA: TGCGCCAGCAGTCAACTAAGGACAAACTATGGCTACACCTTC.

The rearrangement uses TRBV9 and TRBJ2-2; 7 bases align to TRBD1. Germline-derived CDR1 and CDR2 are SGDLS and YYNGEE. J gave up 0 bases and V 4 bases, and 9 bases lay outside the gene matches. The CDR3 spans 17 residues. CDR3 residues: CASSHPGTAANTGELFF. DNA of the CDR3: TGTGCCAGCAGCCACCCCGGGACAGCAGCGAACACCGGGGAGCTGTTTTTT.

This chain uses TRBV30 with TRBJ1-5; D possibly corresponds to TRBD1 (6 bases). Trimming left V 5 bases short and J 5 bases short, with 13 bases between. The germline gives CDR1 GTSNPN, CDR2 SVGIG (reference sequence). The CDR3 sequence is 13 residues long. The chain's CDR3 is CAWGADSYQPQHF. The CDR3 DNA is TGTGCCTGGGGGGCGGACAGTTATCAGCCCCAGCATTTT.